This T cell receptor (beta chain) is from a study of blood T cell repertoires in COVID-19. V shed 4 bases and J shed 6 bases, with 16 bases lying between them. This CDR3 region has 15 residues. Looked up from germline, CDR1 is SGHNT and CDR2 is YYREEE (reference sequence). Assay: immunoSEQ multiplex PCR; the TCRdb copy retains only in-frame clones and omits some. This sample has roughly 100,000 clones; approximately 78% occur once, and the top ten carry approximately 9.6%. The chain combines TRBV5-4 with TRBJ1-4; D is unresolved. This TCR was sampled from a man aged 55-75 years with active or convalescent COVID-19. The sequenced sample consisted of peripheral blood. CDR3 in DNA: TGTGCCAGCAGCGCCCCTGGTCACGGGGATGAAAAACTGTTTTTT. Amino acids: CASSAPGHGDEKLFF.